The 20 T cell receptor beta chains below come from one sample, sequenced in a study of blood T cells in healthy people across ages. Combining a sample-barcoded 5' primer with a J-beta primer mix, a second PCR ran for about 6 to 11 cycles. From the 5' RACE reads, TCRdb called clonotypes with MiXCR, one entry per CDR3 protein. The sample lists 790,000 or so distinct CDR3 sequences, about 45% seen once, with less than 20% in the top ten. Sequenced: blood. These receptors were taken from a man of 80 years or more in good health.

This clonotype was found once. The chain uses TRBV6-6 and TRBJ1-1; D remains ambiguous. The V and J ends lost 7 bases and 1 base respectively, with 16 bases between them. This CDR3 is 15 amino acids long. Looked up from germline, CDR1 is MNHNY and CDR2 is SVGAGI (reference sequence). The CDR3 protein is CASTPLEQWNTEAFF. CDR3 nucleotides: TGTGCCAGCACCCCCCTTGAGCAGTGGAACACTGAAGCTTTCTTT.

This chain connects TRBV7-6 to TRBJ2-5, with TRBD2 identical over 7 bases. V was clipped by 1 base and J by 11 bases; unmatched bases: 19. The CDR3 contains 17 residues. Per germline, CDR1 SGHVS and CDR2 FNYEAQ. The CDR3 is CASSLGRASGLTYEQYF. The CDR3 DNA reads as TGTGCCAGCAGCTTAGGTAGGGCTAGCGGCCTGACCTATGAGCAGTACTTC.

The chain joins TRBV7-9 to TRBJ2-5; possibly TRBD2 for D (5 bases). The CDR3 is made up of 14 amino acids. Looked up from germline, CDR1 is SEHNR and CDR2 is FQNEAQ (reference sequence). Trimming shortened V by 5 bases and J by 7 bases, and 17 bases separated the two germline ends. The CDR3 DNA reads TGTGCCAGCAGCCTACCGGGATCCGGGTGGACCCAGTACTTC. This encodes CASSLPGSGWTQYF.

This clonotype has at least ten counts. The chain joins TRBV27 to TRBJ1-1, with D tentatively TRBD1 (6 bases). The CDR3 spans 14 residues. The V and J ends lost 3 bases and 4 bases respectively, with 12 bases between them. The V gene's germline CDR1 is MNHEY and CDR2 SMNVEV (reference sequence). CDR3 nucleotides: TGTGCCAGCAGTTTCCAACAGGGTCGCACTGAAGCTTTCTTT. Its translation: CASSFQQGRTEAFF.

This clonotype turned up a few times. The V call is TRBV29-1, the J call TRBJ2-6; D ambiguous. The CDR3 is 15 residues long. Per the germline V gene, CDR1 is SQVTM and CDR2 is ANQGSEA. V was cut by 4 bases and J by 1 base, with 11 bases left in between. The CDR3 is CSVVQLPSGANVLTF. The CDR3 DNA reads as TGCAGCGTTGTTCAACTTCCATCTGGGGCCAACGTCCTGACTTTC.

The J gene is TRBJ2-3, the V gene TRBV6-5, with D perhaps TRBD2 (6 bases). The CDR3 length is 14 residues. Germline assignment: CDR1 MNHEY and CDR2 SVGAGI. The V end lost 2 bases, the J end lost 6 bases, and 12 bases lay between the germline ends. In DNA, the CDR3 is TGTGCCAGCAGTTACGCAACTAGCTCTGATACGCAGTATTTT. This gives the protein CASSYATSSDTQYF.

This clonotype was picked up one time. The chain joins TRBV13 to TRBJ2-2; tentative D call: TRBD2 (6 bases). The V gene's germline CDR1 is PRHDT and CDR2 FYEKMQ (reference sequence). Trimming took 0 bases from V and 2 from J, leaving 13 bases between them. The CDR3 runs 17 residues. Here the CDR3 reads CASSLGPGGANTGELFF. In nucleotides, the CDR3 is TGTGCCAGCAGCTTAGGCCCTGGCGGGGCTAACACCGGGGAGCTGTTTTTT.

The chain combines TRBV2 with TRBJ2-7; 8 nucleotides agree with TRBD2. Germline values: CDR1 SNHLY, CDR2 FYNNEI. The trim removed 2 bases at V and 7 bases at J, leaving 7 bases unmatched. The CDR3 sequence is 14 residues long. The CDR3 bases are TGTGCCAGCAGTGAAAGCGGGAGCTTGCGTGAGCAGTACTTC. It is translated as CASSESGSLREQYF.

The V call is TRBV4-3, the J call TRBJ2-2, with 14 bases that match TRBD2. Germline V gene lookup returns CDR1 LGHNA and CDR2 YSLEER. The CDR3 spans 20 residues. Trimming removed 0 bases from V and 4 bases from J; junction bases left unmatched: 10. This chain's CDR3 is CASSQDRTGTSGSATGELFF. CDR3 bases: TGCGCCAGCAGCCAAGATCGAACCGGGACTAGCGGGAGCGCCACCGGGGAGCTGTTTTTT.

The rearrangement links TRBV28 to TRBJ2-1; D remains ambiguous. The CDR3 totals 17 residues. Trimming pared 4 bases from V and 5 bases from J, leaving 21 bases between. Germline V gene lookup returns CDR1 MDHEN and CDR2 SYDVKM. The chain's CDR3 is CASSSLLNPETNNEQFF. In nucleotides, the CDR3 is TGTGCCAGCAGTTCCCTCCTAAACCCGGAGACGAACAATGAGCAGTTCTTC. Using reference TRBV28 and TRBJ2-1 for the parts outside the CDR3, the full variable domain is DVKVTQSSRYLVKRTGEKVFLECVQDMDHENMFWYRQDPGLGLRLIYFSYDVKMKEKGDIPEGYSVSREKKERFSLILESASTNQTSMYLCASSSLLNPETNNEQFFGPGTRLTVL.

The genes are TRBV4-1 and TRBJ2-5, with D possibly TRBD1 on 5 matching bases. The J call may be incorrect, as the DNA end agrees better with TRBJ2-1. The CDR3 contains 15 residues. The germline CDR1 and CDR2 sequences are MGHRA and YSYEKL. For the CDR3, the DNA is TGCGCCAGCAGCCAACCGGTCAGACAGCAAGAGACCCAGTTCTTC. Residues: CASSQPVRQQETQFF.

The chain couples TRBV2 to TRBJ2-5, with D possibly called TRBD1 or TRBD2 (5 bases each). V was cut by 1 base and J by 4 bases, with 16 bases left in between. Germline V gene data show CDR1 as SNHLY and CDR2 as FYNNEI. The CDR3 is 16 amino acids. Here the CDR3 reads CASSEVPGSEGETQYF. CDR3 in DNA: TGTGCCAGCAGTGAAGTCCCAGGGAGCGAGGGAGAGACCCAGTACTTC.

The J gene is TRBJ2-5, the V gene TRBV29-1; TRBD2 agrees at 11 bases. This CDR3 has 15 residues. Unmatched junction bases numbered 6, after V lost 4 bases and J lost 2 bases. Germline CDR1 SQVTM, CDR2 ANQGSEA. The CDR3 loop is CSVGGTSGAQETQYF. The CDR3 DNA follows: TGCAGCGTTGGGGGGACTAGCGGTGCTCAAGAGACCCAGTACTTC.

The genes are TRBV20-1 and TRBJ2-7; no clear D. The CDR3 has 12 amino acids. The V and J ends lost 4 bases and 3 bases respectively, with 10 bases between them. From germline, CDR1 is DFQATT and CDR2 SNEGSKA (reference sequence). The CDR3, as DNA: TGCAGTGCTAATCCTAAGTTCTACGAGCAGTACTTC. Amino acids: CSANPKFYEQYF.

V is TRBV5-6 and J is TRBJ2-1; a weak D match, TRBD2 (6 bases). Looked up from germline, CDR1 is SGHDT and CDR2 is YYEEEE. With 4 bases removed from V and 5 bases from J, the gap between germline ends came to 19 bases. CDR3 length: 16 residues. CDR3 coding DNA: TGTGCCAGCAGCGTCCCGGGTGGGCGGGATAACAATGAGCAGTTCTTC. Protein sequence: CASSVPGGRDNNEQFF.

V usage is TRBV5-1 and J usage is TRBJ2-2, with TRBD2 matching over 14 bases. Germline V gives CDR1 SGHRS, CDR2 YFSETQ. This CDR3 has 17 residues. The junction had 5 bases not matched to a gene; V was cut back by 7 bases and J by 0 bases. In DNA, the CDR3 is TGCGCCAGCGGCTGGACTAGCGGGGGGACGAACACCGGGGAGCTGTTTTTT. Its protein product is CASGWTSGGTNTGELFF.

This clonotype came up a few times. The chain has TRBV7-9 and TRBJ1-5, with 7 bases matching TRBD1. CDR1 and CDR2 from the germline V gene are SEHNR and FQNEAQ (reference sequence). The CDR3 is 15 amino acids. Trimming cost V 4 bases and J 11 bases; bases outside gene matches: 14. In nucleotides, the CDR3 is TGTGCCAGCAGCTCCGGGGACAGCACCTCGTCGGCCCAGCATTTT. This encodes CASSSGDSTSSAQHF. Full variable domain (missing parts from reference TRBV7-9 and TRBJ1-5): DTGVSQNPRHKITKRGQNVTFRCDPISEHNRLYWYRQTLGQGPEFLTYFQNEAQLEKSRLLSDRFSAERPKGSFSTLEIQRTEQGDSAMYLCASSSGDSTSSAQHFGDGTRLSIL.

On this clonotype: The junction and the germline gene differ at one end; a read error may be behind it. The chain is built from TRBV27 and TRBJ2-7; weak D call: TRBD1 (6 bases). The germline V gene has CDR1 MNHEY and CDR2 SMNVEV (reference sequence). CDR3 length: 13 residues. The CDR3 protein is CASSWAGDNERYF. The CDR3 DNA is TGTGCCAGCTCCTGGGCAGGGGACAACGAGCGGTACTTC.

As to this clonotype: The junction departs from the called germline gene at one end, perhaps through a read error. V and J are TRBV7-9 and TRBJ1-2; maybe TRBD1 (6 bases). The germline gives CDR1 SEHNR, CDR2 FQNEAQ (reference sequence). The CDR3 is made up of 14 amino acids. The CDR3 bases are TGTGCCAGCAGCCGGGACACCAGTTTAGATGGCTGCACCTTC. This translates into CASSRDTSLDGCTF.

This clonotype has just a few counts. The CDR3 spells CSVPQAVLSYNEQFF. Here the CDR3 DNA reads TGCAGCGTTCCTCAAGCGGTCCTCTCCTACAATGAGCAGTTCTTC. This chain uses TRBV29-1 with TRBJ2-1, with D perhaps matching TRBD2 (5 bases). Deletions cut 5 bases from V and 0 bases from J, with 14 bases between. The germline V gene has CDR1 SQVTM and CDR2 ANQGSEA. This CDR3 region has 15 residues.